This T cell receptor (beta chain) was retrieved from a study of blood T cell repertoires in COVID-19. Background on the study: COVID-19 samples from acute and convalescent phases originated in the United States, Italy and Spain. T cells, B-cell-depleted T cells, or PBMCs supplied cDNA or gDNA.

This clone has just one count. Germline V gene data show CDR1 as MNHEY and CDR2 as SMNVEV (reference sequence). Trimming removed 8 bases from V and 3 bases from J, with 19 bases in between. The CDR3 is 15 amino acids. In the source study's methods: Estimated nucleated cell counts came from reference gene primer amplification. Using immunoSEQ multiplex PCR, the repertoire was profiled, and TCRdb retains in-frame clones only, with some absent. The V and J calls and clone size are taken from that table; D and trimming were inferred from the DNA. The repertoire consists of around 300,000 clones, with 70% to 90% occurring once and the leading ten covering 9.5% to 12%.

Sequenced sample: peripheral blood. This clonotype was sampled from a woman in her seventies with acute or convalescent COVID-19. This chain uses TRBV27 with TRBJ2-5; tentatively, D is TRBD1 (6 bases). The CDR3 protein is CASGSGTLAKETQYF. The CDR3 DNA reads TGTGCCAGCGGCTCCGGGACACTGGCGAAAGAGACCCAGTACTTC.